What follows is one T cell receptor beta chain and its context. The antigen remains undetermined. The data derive from a study of OX40 agonist ivuxolimab in advanced cancers. Findings and limits, study-wide: At 0.1 to 3.0 mg/kg and by week 6, clonal expansion occurred in CD4+ and CD8+ blood T cells.

Here immunoSEQ multiplex PCR was the method, and the copy in TCRdb shows in-frame clones only, minus some. Of 91,000 or so clones listed, approximately 93% were seen once; the top ten hold 0.15% to 0.2%. CDR1 SGHDT and CDR2 YYEEEE come from the germline V gene. The germline V and J ends were trimmed by 4 bases and 4 bases, with 21 bases remaining between them. CDR3 size: 17 residues. This receptor was identified in an adult with an advanced solid tumor such as melanoma, head and neck, liver or kidney cancer. The chain couples TRBV5-6 to TRBJ1-3, with unresolved D. Source: CD4+ or CD8+ T cells sorted from blood, taken in a trial of the OX40 agonist ivuxolimab. As DNA, the CDR3 is TGTGCCAGCAGCCCCCTCTTCGGTGGGCTTTTCGGAAACACCATATATTTT. Its translation is CASSPLFGGLFGNTIYF.